The entry that follows covers one T cell receptor (beta chain) sequence. These data belong to a study of shared clonotypes between healthy human individuals. Germline V gives CDR1 LNHDA, CDR2 SQIVND (reference sequence). There are 12 residues in the CDR3. Trimming took 4 bases from V and 6 from J, leaving 9 bases between them. Clones were sequenced by immunoSEQ multiplex PCR, and TCRdb holds only the in-frame ones, with some missing. Of about 800,000 clones listed, approximately 97% are singletons. CD45RO-negative cells were positively selected for CCR7, leaving out terminally differentiated effector memory CD45RA+ cells.

Sequenced input: naive CD8+ T cells sorted from blood. This clonotype was sampled from a man aged 25-45 years in good health. The chain recombines TRBV19 with TRBJ1-2; D gene ambiguous. The CDR3 DNA is TGTGCCAGTAGTACCTACGTAAATGGCTACACCTTC. Its protein product is CASSTYVNGYTF.